The 24 T cell receptor beta chains given below trace back to one sample, sequenced in a study of vaccination and CD4 T cells after COVID-19. Sequenced with the Oncomine TCR Beta short-read assay was DNA taken from cultured CD4+ T cells. In TCRdb, the PCR reads were re-called with MiXCR into one record per CDR3 protein. The repertoire includes under 15,000 distinct CDR3 sequences, around 40% of them detected once, and more than 9% sits in the top ten. Their target antigens are unknown. Treatment defined: approximately nine-day PBMC culture with coronavirus spike peptide pools or control peptides (ViraFEST assay). Sample: CD4+ T cells from blood, cultured in vitro. The origin of the receptors is a human donor who had recovered from COVID-19.

CDR3 nucleotide sequence: TGTGCCAGCAGCAAAGGAGGTTCGGGGGGGGATCAGCCCCAGCATTTT. Its translation is CASSKGGSGGDQPQHF. The chain combines TRBV21-1 with TRBJ1-5; no DNA check was done on the table's D call, TRBD1. TRBV21-1 is listed as a pseudogene. This CDR3 region has 16 residues.

This clonotype has just a few counts. The chain links TRBV21-1 to TRBJ2-7; the tabulated D call, TRBD1, remains unverified against the DNA. TRBV21-1 is a listed pseudogene. The CDR3 contains 14 residues. CDR3 amino acids: CASSLRDRAYEQYF. CDR3 coding DNA: TGTGCCAGCAGCCTACGGGACAGAGCCTACGAGCAGTACTTC.

This clonotype was observed a few times. V usage is TRBV30 and J usage is TRBJ2-2; TRBD1 might be the D (5 bases). Germline-derived CDR1 and CDR2 are GTSNPN and SVGIG (reference sequence). V lost 2 bases and J lost 3, with 7 bases in between. This CDR3 comprises 13 residues. CDR3 in DNA: TGTGCCTGGAGTAGACAGTACACCGGGGAGCTGTTTTTT. This gives the protein CAWSRQYTGELFF.

This clonotype was detected a few times. This chain uses TRBV24-1 with TRBJ2-5, with D possibly matching TRBD2 (6 bases). Germline V gene data show CDR1 as KGHDR and CDR2 as SFDVKD. Trimming removed 9 bases at V and 0 bases at J, with 13 bases between. This CDR3 is built from 14 residues. The chain's CDR3 is CATAAGGNQETQYF. In DNA, the CDR3 is TGTGCCACCGCGGCTGGCGGGAACCAAGAGACCCAGTACTTC.

The chain joins TRBV29-1 to TRBJ2-1; 8 bases line up with TRBD2. Germline V gene data show CDR1 as SQVTM and CDR2 as ANQGSEA. The ends lost 5 bases at V and 6 bases at J; junction bases unmatched: 9. This CDR3 is built from 14 residues. In nucleotides, the CDR3 is TGCAGCGTTAAAGCGGGAGTTCGTAGCAATGAGCAGTTCTTC. Protein: CSVKAGVRSNEQFF.

The V and J genes are TRBV10-3 and TRBJ2-3; perhaps D is TRBD1 or TRBD2 (5 bases each). Germline values: CDR1 ENHRY, CDR2 SYGVKD. The germline V and J ends were trimmed by 6 bases and 2 bases, with 21 bases remaining between them. The CDR3 loop spans 17 amino acids. The CDR3 loop reads CAISDRRPGPTTDTQYF. CDR3 bases: TGTGCCATCAGCGACAGACGGCCGGGACCAACCACAGATACGCAGTATTTT.

The rearrangement joins TRBV2 to TRBJ1-5; D is unclear. The V gene's germline CDR1 is SNHLY and CDR2 FYNNEI. Trimming removed 7 bases from V and 1 base from J, with 8 bases in between. The CDR3 extends over 13 amino acids. DNA for the CDR3: TGTGCCAGCAATATCGGAAGCAATCAGCCCCAGCATTTT. Translating gives CASNIGSNQPQHF.

The gene calls are TRBV6-2 or TRBV6-3 and TRBJ2-7; either TRBD1 or TRBD2 may fit D (5 bases each). Looked up from germline, CDR1 is MNHEY and CDR2 is SVGEGT. Trimming cost V 7 bases and J 0 bases, with 13 bases left between them. This CDR3 spans 14 amino acids. Written as DNA, the CDR3 is TGTGCCAGCATGGGGGATCCTGCCTCCTACGAGCAGTACTTC. As protein: CASMGDPASYEQYF.

J is TRBJ2-1 and V is TRBV20-1; no clear D gene. The CDR3 extends over 16 amino acids. Trimming took 6 bases from V and 6 from J, leaving 24 bases between them. CDR1 and CDR2 from the germline V gene are DFQATT and SNEGSKA (reference sequence). The CDR3 is CSAQDPAAKDLNEQFF. DNA for the CDR3: TGCAGTGCCCAAGACCCGGCAGCGAAGGATCTCAATGAGCAGTTCTTC.

The chain has TRBV20-1 and TRBJ1-4, with D possibly TRBD1 on 6 matching bases. V was pared by 0 bases and J by 13 bases, with 15 bases between. CDR1 is DFQATT, CDR2 SNEGSKA, per germline (reference sequence). The CDR3 sequence is 13 residues long. CDR3 nucleotide sequence: TGCAGTGCTAGAGAGGACAGCTCCGTAGGACTGTTTTTT. This encodes CSAREDSSVGLFF.

This clonotype was detected a few times. The V and J genes are TRBV20-1 and TRBJ2-7; 14 positions agree with TRBD2. The CDR3 runs 14 residues. Germline V gene lookup returns CDR1 DFQATT and CDR2 SNEGSKA (reference sequence). With 4 bases clipped from V and 7 bases from J, the junction kept 6 bases outside the gene matches. The CDR3 sequence: CSATGLAGVREQYF. The CDR3 nucleotides read TGCAGTGCTACGGGACTAGCGGGAGTGAGGGAGCAGTACTTC.

The chain recombines TRBV7-2 with TRBJ2-7, with 9 bases matching TRBD1. The CDR3 sequence is 14 residues long. The trim removed 5 bases at V and 6 bases at J, leaving 8 bases unmatched. Germline V gives CDR1 SGHTA, CDR2 FQGNSA. CDR3 sequence reads: CASSTRDRVSEQYF. The CDR3 DNA sequence: TGTGCCAGCAGCACCCGGGACAGGGTCTCCGAGCAGTACTTC.

The chain recombines TRBV4-2 with TRBJ2-7; tentatively, D is TRBD2 (5 bases). The length of the CDR3 is 15 residues. Trimming shortened V by 0 bases and J by 1 base, and 10 bases separated the two germline ends. Germline CDR1 LGHNA, CDR2 YNFKEQ. CDR3 loop: CASSQDRAESYEQYF. The CDR3 bases are TGTGCCAGCAGCCAAGATCGAGCGGAGTCCTACGAGCAGTACTTC.

V gene TRBV19 combines with J gene TRBJ1-5, with 7 nucleotides matching TRBD1. This CDR3 spans 20 amino acids. J was trimmed by 0 bases and V by 5 bases; bases with no gene match: 19. Germline V gene sequence: CDR1 LNHDA, CDR2 SQIVND (reference sequence). CDR3 nucleotide sequence: TGTGCCAGTAGTCCCAGTGTTAAACAGGGGTTGGGGTATAGCAATCAGCCCCAGCATTTT. Its translation: CASSPSVKQGLGYSNQPQHF. Using reference TRBV19 and TRBJ1-5 for the parts outside the CDR3, the full variable domain is DGGITQSPKYLFRKEGQNVTLSCEQNLNHDAMYWYRQDPGQGLRLIYYSQIVNDFQKGDIAEGYSVSREKKESFPLTVTSAQKNPTAFYLCASSPSVKQGLGYSNQPQHFGDGTRLSIL.

This clonotype appeared a single time. J is TRBJ2-1 and V is TRBV11-2; D not resolved. V was shortened by 6 bases and J by 0 bases, with 15 bases between the two germline ends. Germline V lookup: CDR1 SGHAT, CDR2 FQNNGV. The CDR3 spans 16 residues. Written as DNA, the CDR3 is TGTGCCAGCAGACCCAAGGGCCCCAGCTCCTACAATGAGCAGTTCTTC. It specifies CASRPKGPSSYNEQFF. The entire variable domain, with the rest obtained from reference TRBV11-2 and TRBJ2-1, is as follows: EAGVAQSPRYKIIEKRQSVAFWCNPISGHATLYWYQQILGQGPKLLIQFQNNGVVDDSQLPKDRFSAERLKGVDSTLKIQPAKLEDSAVYLCASRPKGPSSYNEQFFGPGTRLTVL.

This chain joins TRBV4-1 and TRBJ2-7; 12 nucleotides line up with TRBD2. Germline CDR1 reads MGHRA; CDR2 reads YSYEKL. The length of the CDR3 is 18 residues. V shed 1 base and J 3 bases; nucleotides not matched to a gene: 10. Here the CDR3 DNA reads TGCGCCAGCAGCCAAGTTTTCTTGACTAGCGGGAGCGTCTACGAGCAGTACTTC. This codes for CASSQVFLTSGSVYEQYF.

V gene TRBV20-1 combines with J gene TRBJ2-7; D is unresolved. Germline values: CDR1 DFQATT, CDR2 SNEGSKA (reference sequence). The CDR3 sequence is 12 residues long. The V gene lost 5 bases and the J gene lost 0 bases, with 8 bases spanning the gap. As DNA, the CDR3 is TGCAGTGCTTACACCGACTCCTACGAGCAGTACTTC. Its protein product is CSAYTDSYEQYF.

The rearrangement joins TRBV19 to TRBJ1-5, with a tentative D call TRBD1 (5 bases). CDR1 is LNHDA and CDR2 is SQIVND in the germline V gene (reference sequence). The CDR3 contains 15 residues. V dropped 7 bases and J dropped 5 bases, with 18 bases sitting between them. CDR3 in DNA: TGTGCCAGTACTCTAGCCGACAGCCGATATCAGCCCCAGCATTTT. Translating gives CASTLADSRYQPQHF.

This clonotype has a handful of counts. The gene calls are TRBV6-1 and TRBJ1-6, with D perhaps matching TRBD1 (6 bases). The V gene's germline CDR1 is MNHNS and CDR2 SASEGT. Trimming left V 6 bases short and J 8 bases short, with 17 bases between. The CDR3 has 15 amino acids. This chain's CDR3 is CASRLDQGNYSPLHF. The CDR3 coding sequence is TGTGCCAGCAGGCTCGATCAGGGGAACTATTCACCCCTCCACTTT.

The chain is built from TRBV6-2 or TRBV6-3 and TRBJ2-5, with 11 bases fitting TRBD2. The CDR3 is made up of 17 amino acids. From germline, CDR1 is MNHEY and CDR2 SVGEGT. After removal of 2 bases from V and 4 bases from J, the junction contained 9 bases not matched to a gene. In DNA form, the CDR3 reads TGTGCCAGCAGTTACCCTTCACTAGCGGGAGTGGGAGAGACCCAGTACTTC. Translation: CASSYPSLAGVGETQYF.

V usage is TRBV10-3 and J usage is TRBJ1-2; D is unclear. Germline V gives CDR1 ENHRY, CDR2 SYGVKD. CDR3 length: 14 amino acids. V lost 0 bases and J lost 3, with 8 bases in between. CDR3: CAISESIRDYGYTF. Written as DNA, the CDR3 is TGTGCCATCAGTGAGTCTATTAGGGACTATGGCTACACCTTC.

This rearrangement joins TRBV19 to TRBJ1-4; D is ambiguous. CDR1 is LNHDA, CDR2 SQIVND, per germline (reference sequence). CDR3 length equals 13 residues. Trimming shortened V by 6 bases and J by 4 bases, and 9 bases separated the two germline ends. Here the CDR3 reads CASSENRNEKLFF. CDR3 nucleotides: TGTGCCAGTAGCGAGAACCGTAATGAAAAACTGTTTTTT.

This chain joins TRBV19 and TRBJ1-1, with no clear D. V lost 4 bases to trimming and J lost 3 bases, with 3 bases between them. Germline V lookup: CDR1 LNHDA, CDR2 SQIVND (reference sequence). The CDR3 spans 11 residues. The CDR3 loop is CASSTDTEAFF. The CDR3 DNA is TGTGCCAGTAGTACCGACACTGAAGCTTTCTTT.

This clonotype showed up just a few times. The genes are TRBV20-1 and TRBJ2-7, with D perhaps TRBD2 (5 bases). The germline CDR1 and CDR2 sequences are DFQATT and SNEGSKA (reference sequence). There are 13 residues in the CDR3. V lost 3 bases and J lost 2, with 11 bases in between. CDR3 sequence (DNA): TGCAGTGCTAGTTGGCGGGTCCCCTACGAGCAGTACTTC. This gives the protein CSASWRVPYEQYF.